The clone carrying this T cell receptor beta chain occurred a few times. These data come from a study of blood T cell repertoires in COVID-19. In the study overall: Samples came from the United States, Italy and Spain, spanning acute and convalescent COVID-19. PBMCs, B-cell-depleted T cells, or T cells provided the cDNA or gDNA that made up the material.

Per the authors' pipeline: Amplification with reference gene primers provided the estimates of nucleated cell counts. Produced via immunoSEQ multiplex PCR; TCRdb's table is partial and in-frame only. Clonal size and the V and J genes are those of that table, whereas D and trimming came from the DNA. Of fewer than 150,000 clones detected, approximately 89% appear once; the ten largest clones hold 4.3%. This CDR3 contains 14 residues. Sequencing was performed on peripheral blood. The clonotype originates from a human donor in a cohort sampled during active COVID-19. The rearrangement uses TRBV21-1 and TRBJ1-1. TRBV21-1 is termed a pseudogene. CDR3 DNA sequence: TGTGAACTCACCGTAAGGCCGGGGTACACTGAAGCTTTCTTT. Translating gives CELTVRPGYTEAFF.